This T cell receptor (beta chain) is from a study of T cell repertoires in cytomegalovirus infection (dated by TCRdb to about 2019). Study-level background: Recently identified HLA-C-restricted CMV epitopes, whose presentation resists viral immunomodulation, were targeted by peptide stimulations together with well-studied HLA-B-restricted epitopes. Donor HLA type was relevant to the analysis, because carriage of CMV infection together with the matching HLA type was indicated by public TCR beta signatures.

Interpreted using the paper, the treatment or condition label stands for: in vitro stimulation with specific CMV peptide epitopes to enrich CMV-specific T cells. The CDR3 holds 13 amino acids from the cysteine to the phenylalanine. Only the CDR3 DNA stays, 39 bases, in frame from base 1. V is pared back by 7 bases and J by 11 bases, with 15 bases lying between the germline termini. Note on this clonotype: No antigen is known for it. Nothing much larger sits one base from this clone, and base qualities are not available.

Sequencer: Illumina HiSeq 1500. Starting from the raw public reads, TCRdb applied fastp trimming at Q25, assembled clones with MiXCR and retained in-frame beta chains. Identical CDR3 proteins give one entry, which carries the most common genes and DNA. In this sample the table shows about 400,000 distinct CDR3 sequences, roughly 34% of which occur a single time. Together, the top ten hold less than 15% of the sample. Overall study results and their limits: In the ex vivo response, HLA-C-restricted CMV-specific TCR beta clonotypes were dominant, and in two of eight donors the single most frequent clonotype came from this HLA-C-restricted group. Cumulative frequency of public TCR beta family members discriminated carriers of CMV infection plus the relevant HLA type in this cohort and an independent roughly 330-donor cohort.

This receptor was taken from a human donor in good health (CMV status not recorded). Some clones in this sample may be carry-over from other donors' samples. The chain employs TRBV12-3 or TRBV12-4 and TRBJ1-6, with no confidently assigned D gene. The source was cultured PBMCs, collected from culture after CMV antigen stimulation. The CDR3 amino acid sequence is: CASTTTRGTPLHF. Here is the DNA: TGTGCCAGCACCACTACCCGAGGGACACCCCTCCACTTT.